Below, 32 T cell receptor beta chains from the same sample are listed, as sequenced in a study of blood T cell repertoires in COVID-19. Sequenced by immunoSEQ multiplex PCR; TCRdb stores in-frame clones only, minus some. The sample shows some 99,000 clones, around 90% of them seen only once. Material: peripheral blood. Receptors originate from a human donor with COVID-19, enrolled during active disease. The donor label of this sample is uncertain.

This chain connects TRBV5-1 to TRBJ1-6; a weak D match, TRBD1 (5 bases). Trimming took off 3 bases at V and 6 bases at J, with 10 bases between the two ends. Germline CDR1 is SGHRS and CDR2 is YFSETQ. The CDR3 covers 14 residues. The CDR3 DNA sequence: TGCGCCAGCAGCTCGACAGAGGCTAATTCACCCCTCCACTTT. Protein sequence: CASSSTEANSPLHF. The variable domain in full, with the rest retrieved from reference TRBV5-1 and TRBJ1-6, is KAGVTQTPRYLIKTRGQQVTLSCSPISGHRSVSWYQQTPGQGLQFLFEYFSETQRNKGNFPGRFSGRQFSNSRSEMNVSTLELGDSALYLCASSSTEANSPLHFGNGTRLTVT.

This chain joins TRBV15 and TRBJ2-7, with D perhaps matching TRBD1 (5 bases). This CDR3 is built from 15 residues. Germline V lookup: CDR1 LNHNV, CDR2 YYDKDF (reference sequence). The V end was cut by 0 bases, the J end by 1 base, with 10 bases between. The CDR3 is CATSREGLGSYEQYF. In nucleotides, the CDR3 is TGTGCCACCAGCAGAGAGGGGCTAGGGTCCTACGAGCAGTACTTC. The whole variable domain, filled in from reference TRBV15 and TRBJ2-7, reads DAMVIQNPRYQVTQFGKPVTLSCSQTLNHNVMYWYQQKSSQAPKLLFHYYDKDFNNEADTPDNFQSRRPNTSFCFLDIRSPGLGDTAMYLCATSREGLGSYEQYFGPGTRLTVT.

This chain links TRBV2 with TRBJ2-2, with unresolved D. This CDR3 is 17 amino acids long. Germline assignment: CDR1 SNHLY and CDR2 FYNNEI. V lost 4 bases, J lost 1 base, and 16 bases lay in between. CDR3 sequence reads: CASSGFRQRENTGELFF. Here the CDR3 DNA reads TGTGCCAGCAGTGGATTCCGGCAGCGAGAGAACACCGGGGAGCTGTTTTTT.

This chain uses TRBV6-1 with TRBJ1-6; D remains unclear. The CDR3 loop spans 14 amino acids. Germline lookup yields CDR1 MNHNS and CDR2 SASEGT. Trimming took off 2 bases at V and 7 bases at J, with 9 bases between the two ends. CDR3 sequence reads: CASSEFMENSPLHF. The CDR3 DNA sequence: TGTGCCAGCAGTGAATTCATGGAGAATTCACCCCTCCACTTT.

The chain links TRBV21-1 to TRBJ1-5; TRBD1, the D gene given by the table, was not confirmed from the DNA. TRBV21-1 is noted as a pseudogene. The CDR3 has 20 residues. The CDR3 coding sequence is TGTGCCAGCATCCTACCAAAGGGGGCAGGGGCTCGCTATAGCAATCAGCCCCAGCATTTT. It specifies CASILPKGAGARYSNQPQHF.

This clone was seen only once. The rearrangement joins TRBV7-9 to TRBJ2-2; D might be TRBD1 (5 bases). Trimming removed 5 bases from V and 6 bases from J, with 13 bases in between. Germline assignment: CDR1 SEHNR and CDR2 FQNEAQ (reference sequence). The length of the CDR3 is 14 residues. The CDR3 loop is CASSPSRGSGELFF. The DNA for the CDR3 is TGTGCCAGCAGCCCTTCTAGGGGCTCCGGGGAGCTGTTTTTT.

The rearrangement joins TRBV18 to TRBJ1-5; 8 nucleotides match TRBD1. V dropped 4 bases and J dropped 3; count of bases not matched to a gene: 5. Germline V gene sequence: CDR1 KGHSH, CDR2 LQKENI. CDR3 size: 15 residues. The CDR3 DNA reads as TGTGCCAGCTCACTTTTGACAGGGGCCAATCAGCCCCAGCATTTT. Translation: CASSLLTGANQPQHF. Looking up the rest from reference TRBV18 and TRBJ1-5 gives the full variable domain: NAGVMQNPRHLVRRRGQEARLRCSPMKGHSHVYWYRQLPEEGLKFMVYLQKENIIDESGMPKERFSAEFPKEGPSILRIQQVVRGDSAAYFCASSLLTGANQPQHFGDGTRLSIL.

The chain couples TRBV10-2 to TRBJ2-7, with TRBD2 identical over 10 bases. The junction had 5 bases not matched to a gene; V was cut back by 9 bases and J by 3 bases. Germline CDR1 WSHSY, CDR2 SAAADI. This CDR3 has 13 residues. CDR3 residues: CASRAGGLYEQYF. The CDR3, as DNA: TGCGCCAGTAGAGCGGGAGGGCTCTACGAGCAGTACTTC.

The chain employs TRBV6-5 and TRBJ2-7, with D possibly matching TRBD2 (6 bases). CDR3 length: 11 amino acids. The V gene's germline CDR1 is MNHEY and CDR2 SVGAGI. V was clipped by 2 bases and J by 10 bases, with 9 bases between them. CDR3 sequence (DNA): TGTGCCAGCAGTTACGGAGGGATCCAGTACTTC. Amino acid sequence: CASSYGGIQYF.

V is TRBV25-1 and J is TRBJ2-3; possibly TRBD2 for D (5 bases). This CDR3 is built from 13 residues. Trimming pared 10 bases from V and 1 base from J, leaving 12 bases between. CDR1 is MGHDK and CDR2 is SYGVNS in the germline V gene. The CDR3 region has the DNA TGTGCCACCGCAAAAGCGGGCACAGATACGCAGTATTTT. Its translation: CATAKAGTDTQYF.

The chain couples TRBV18 to TRBJ2-1, with 9 bases matching TRBD1. CDR1 is KGHSH and CDR2 is LQKENI in the germline V gene. CDR3 length: 16 residues. The J segment lost 7 bases and the V segment lost 1 base, leaving 8 bases of the junction unmatched. The CDR3 DNA follows: TGTGCCAGCTCACCACGTCAGGACAGGGGTGTTAATGAGCAGTTCTTC. Amino acid sequence: CASSPRQDRGVNEQFF.

The chain employs TRBV5-1 and TRBJ1-2; the match to TRBD1 covers 7 bases. Germline CDR1 SGHRS, CDR2 YFSETQ. V gave up 4 bases and J gave up 4 bases; unmatched junction bases: 7. The CDR3 sequence is 14 residues long. The CDR3 sequence: CASSVDPGGYGYTF. The CDR3 bases are TGCGCCAGCAGCGTAGACCCAGGGGGCTATGGCTACACCTTC.

The genes are TRBV10-3 and TRBJ2-1; the match to TRBD2 covers 7 bases. The CDR3 loop spans 17 amino acids. V shed 3 bases, J shed 2 bases, and the junction held 10 bases outside the gene matches. Germline values: CDR1 ENHRY, CDR2 SYGVKD. The CDR3 loop reads CAISDPSAGVAYNEQFF. Written as DNA, the CDR3 is TGTGCCATCAGTGATCCCTCGGCGGGGGTTGCCTACAATGAGCAGTTCTTC.

The chain joins TRBV6-1 to TRBJ1-5, with D perhaps matching TRBD1 (6 bases). The CDR3 has 14 residues. The V end was cut by 3 bases, the J end by 4 bases, with 10 bases between. CDR1 and CDR2 (germline): MNHNS, SASEGT. The CDR3 region is CASSEGGANQPQHF. CDR3 in DNA: TGTGCCAGCAGTGAGGGGGGGGCAAATCAGCCCCAGCATTTT.

The V gene is TRBV19, the J gene TRBJ1-4, with no clear D. Trimming left V 3 bases short and J 0 bases short, with 11 bases between. The CDR3 is 16 residues long. Germline V gene lookup returns CDR1 LNHDA and CDR2 SQIVND (reference sequence). CDR3 in DNA: TGTGCCAGTAGTATTCAAGCACGAGCAACTAATGAAAAACTGTTTTTT. Translated, it gives CASSIQARATNEKLFF.

This chain uses TRBV27 with TRBJ1-1; 8 positions match TRBD1. CDR1 MNHEY and CDR2 SMNVEV come from the germline V gene (reference sequence). J was trimmed by 0 bases and V by 6 bases; bases with no gene match: 15. CDR3 size: 18 residues. CDR3 protein: CASSRRTGWGGMNTEAFF. CDR3 DNA: TGTGCCAGCAGCCGGAGGACAGGGTGGGGGGGGATGAACACTGAAGCTTTCTTT.

The rearrangement uses TRBV3-1 (or the pseudogene TRBV3-2) and TRBJ1-3, with D unclear. Germline V lookup: CDR1 LGHDT, CDR2 YNNKEL (reference sequence). V was pared by 4 bases and J by 2 bases, with 12 bases between. The CDR3 is made up of 15 amino acids. CDR3 amino acids: CASSPRGTPGNTIYF. CDR3 sequence (DNA): TGTGCCAGCAGCCCCCGCGGAACCCCTGGAAACACCATATATTTT.

The rearrangement links TRBV3-1 (or the pseudogene TRBV3-2) to TRBJ1-2; 7 nucleotides match TRBD1. CDR3 length: 17 amino acids. V was clipped by 0 bases and J by 4 bases; unmatched bases: 11. Germline lookup yields CDR1 LGHDT and CDR2 YNNKEL (reference sequence). The CDR3 bases are TGTGCCAGCAGCCAAGAAACCGAGACAGGGTTGGGCTATGGCTACACCTTC. It specifies CASSQETETGLGYGYTF.

The CDR3 DNA follows: TGTGCCAGCAGTGTGGGTGGTCGGGGTGGCTATGGCTACACCTTC. It is translated as CASSVGGRGGYGYTF. The chain links TRBV2 to TRBJ1-2; unclear D gene. This CDR3 spans 15 amino acids. V dropped 4 bases and J dropped 4 bases, with 16 bases sitting between them. Looked up from germline, CDR1 is SNHLY and CDR2 is FYNNEI.

This clone turned up a few times. The V gene is TRBV18, the J gene TRBJ1-2, with D maybe TRBD1 (6 bases). Trimming took off 4 bases at V and 5 bases at J, with 14 bases between the two ends. The CDR3 spans 14 residues. Per the germline V gene, CDR1 is KGHSH and CDR2 is LQKENI. Written as DNA, the CDR3 is TGTGCCAGCTCACAGGGGGACGGACCTTATGGCTACACCTTC. Protein: CASSQGDGPYGYTF.

This clone appeared a single time. This rearrangement joins TRBV6-5 to TRBJ1-4; possibly TRBD1 for D (6 bases). Germline V lookup: CDR1 MNHEY, CDR2 SVGAGI. The V end lost 2 bases, the J end lost 12 bases, and 16 bases lay between the germline ends. The length of the CDR3 is 14 residues. DNA for the CDR3: TGTGCCAGCAGTTACCGGACAGTTCGGGCGGAACTGTTTTTT. It translates to CASSYRTVRAELFF.

This chain links TRBV27 with TRBJ2-5; D is uncertain. V shed 5 bases and J shed 3 bases, with 22 bases lying between them. The CDR3 extends over 17 amino acids. CDR1 is MNHEY, CDR2 SMNVEV, per germline (reference sequence). CDR3 protein: CASSQSLGSNLKETQYF. Written as DNA, the CDR3 is TGTGCCAGCAGTCAATCGTTGGGCTCCAACCTTAAAGAGACCCAGTACTTC.

The rearrangement joins TRBV5-1 to TRBJ2-3, with 12 bases lining up with TRBD2. Germline assignment: CDR1 SGHRS and CDR2 YFSETQ. Trimming cost V 0 bases and J 8 bases; bases outside gene matches: 10. CDR3 size: 17 residues. In DNA form, the CDR3 reads TGCGCCAGCAGCTTGGAGGCTAGCGGGGGGGCCAAAGGTACGCAGTATTTT. It codes for CASSLEASGGAKGTQYF.

The chain recombines TRBV25-1 with TRBJ1-4; the D gene is possibly TRBD1 (5 bases). CDR3 length equals 15 residues. The germline V gene encodes CDR1 MGHDK and CDR2 SYGVNS. V was pared by 7 bases and J by 4 bases, with 16 bases between. This CDR3 is CASTPGGGHNEKLFF. The CDR3 DNA reads TGTGCCAGCACCCCCGGGGGGGGTCATAATGAAAAACTGTTTTTT.

The chain couples TRBV11-3 to TRBJ2-2; a possible D gene is TRBD2 (6 bases). Germline assignment: CDR1 SGHNT and CDR2 YENEEA. The germline V and J ends were trimmed by 4 bases and 1 base, with 10 bases remaining between them. The CDR3 runs to 15 residues. As DNA, the CDR3 is TGTGCCAGCAGCTCAGGGACTGTGAACACCGGGGAGCTGTTTTTT. Amino acid sequence: CASSSGTVNTGELFF.

The J gene is TRBJ2-7, the V gene TRBV7-2; 7 bases fit TRBD2. This CDR3 has 17 amino acids. Germline loops: CDR1 SGHTA, CDR2 FQGNSA. V shed 0 bases, J shed 0 bases, and the junction held 8 bases outside the gene matches. CDR3 in amino acids: CASSLAPGGGVSYEQYF. The DNA for the CDR3 is TGTGCCAGCAGCTTAGCGCCAGGCGGGGGTGTCTCCTACGAGCAGTACTTC.

The chain combines TRBV18 with TRBJ2-7; the match to TRBD1 covers 11 bases. The CDR3 loop spans 14 amino acids. Germline assignment: CDR1 KGHSH and CDR2 LQKENI. The junction had 4 bases not matched to a gene; V was cut back by 3 bases and J by 6 bases. The CDR3, as DNA: TGTGCCAGCTCACCCGGACAGGGGGCGCGCGAGCAGTACTTC. This encodes CASSPGQGAREQYF.

The V and J genes are TRBV27 and TRBJ2-6; D call uncertain. The ends were cut back, 6 bases at V and 0 bases at J, with 6 bases in the middle. In germline, CDR1 is MNHEY, CDR2 SMNVEV (reference sequence). This CDR3 is built from 14 residues. Written as DNA, the CDR3 is TGTGCCAGCAGATCCCACTCTGGGGCCAACGTCCTGACTTTC. It is translated as CASRSHSGANVLTF.

This rearrangement joins TRBV19 to TRBJ2-1; 7 bases agree with TRBD1. Germline-derived CDR1 and CDR2 are LNHDA and SQIVND (reference sequence). With 7 bases clipped from V and 3 bases from J, the junction kept 9 bases outside the gene matches. This CDR3 contains 15 residues. The CDR3 DNA reads as TGTGCCAGTACTACCGGGACAGCTAACTACAATGAGCAGTTCTTC. Its protein is CASTTGTANYNEQFF.

The CDR3 DNA reads as TGTGCCAGCAGTCCGGGGGGGAGCTCCTACAATGAGCAGTTCTTC. This translates into CASSPGGSSYNEQFF. This sequence joins TRBV7-3 and TRBJ2-1; TRBD2 matches at 8 bases. Germline values: CDR1 SGHTA, CDR2 FQGTGA. The CDR3 covers 15 residues. The V and J ends lost 6 bases and 0 bases, in that order; junction bases with no gene match: 4.

V is TRBV6-5 and J is TRBJ2-1; tentative D call: TRBD2 (6 bases). The CDR3 is 14 residues long. Between the trimmed V and J ends, which lost 7 bases and 2 bases, there was a span of 12 bases. The germline gives CDR1 MNHEY, CDR2 SVGAGI. For the CDR3, the DNA is TGTGCCAGCACTAATCCGGGGGCCTACAATGAGCAGTTCTTC. Translating gives CASTNPGAYNEQFF.

CDR3 in amino acids: CASSRDRGTYGYTF. The CDR3, as DNA: TGTGCCAGTAGTAGGGACAGGGGGACCTATGGCTACACCTTC. The chain is built from TRBV19 and TRBJ1-2; 11 bases map to TRBD1. The germline V gene encodes CDR1 LNHDA and CDR2 SQIVND (reference sequence). CDR3 length equals 14 residues. V shed 4 bases and J 4 bases; nucleotides not matched to a gene: 2.